The 7 T cell receptor beta chains given below trace back to one sample, sequenced in a study of cytomegalovirus exposure and HLA in healthy donors. It was with 60 Vbeta and 13 Jbeta primers that the PCR ran. Profiled with immunoSEQ multiplex PCR; TCRdb holds only in-frame clones, not every one. The repertoire includes roughly 120,000 clones, over 60% of them detected once, and 8.2% sits in the top ten. Source material: PBMCs. Receptors originate from a woman between 40 and 55 years old in good health and CMV-seropositive.

V and J are TRBV28 and TRBJ1-2; D gene uncertain. CDR3 length: 13 amino acids. Trimming cost V 2 bases and J 8 bases, with 12 bases left between them. Germline CDR1 is MDHEN and CDR2 is SYDVKM. As DNA, the CDR3 is TGTGCCAGCAGTTTAGGTGGACCGGGAGGCTACACCTTC. Its protein product is CASSLGGPGGYTF.

The V and J genes are TRBV6-1 and TRBJ1-5; D call uncertain. Germline CDR1 is MNHNS and CDR2 is SASEGT. V dropped 1 base and J dropped 2 bases, with 3 bases sitting between them. This CDR3 contains 13 residues. This CDR3 reads CASSEGGNQPQHF. CDR3 DNA: TGTGCCAGCAGTGAAGGAGGCAATCAGCCCCAGCATTTT.

The CDR3 DNA sequence: TGTGCCAGCACCCCGACACAGAACACTGAAGCTTTCTTT. Its translation is CASTPTQNTEAFF. The gene calls are TRBV6-5 and TRBJ1-1; D not resolved. The CDR3 spans 13 residues. Germline assignment: CDR1 MNHEY and CDR2 SVGAGI. Trimming removed 7 bases at V and 1 base at J, with 10 bases between.

This clone was seen only a few times. This chain connects TRBV11-1 to TRBJ1-5, with 8 bases lining up with TRBD1. The V segment lost 5 bases and the J segment 6 bases; nucleotides outside the gene matches: 3. Germline V gene sequence: CDR1 SGHAT, CDR2 FQDESV (reference sequence). The CDR3 length is 13 residues. The chain's CDR3 is CASSTGGGQPQHF. The CDR3 bases are TGTGCCAGCAGCACAGGGGGAGGTCAGCCCCAGCATTTT.

J is TRBJ2-7 and V is TRBV7-8; the D gene is possibly TRBD2 (5 bases). The V and J ends lost 4 bases and 4 bases respectively, with 14 bases between them. Germline loops: CDR1 SGHVS, CDR2 FQNEAQ. The CDR3 is 14 residues long. CDR3 coding DNA: TGTGCCAGCAGCTCAATCGGACTCTCTTACGAGCAGTACTTC. Its translation: CASSSIGLSYEQYF.

V is TRBV7-9 and J is TRBJ1-1, with TRBD1 as a possible D gene (5 bases). The V end was cut by 7 bases, the J end by 3 bases, with 21 bases between. CDR1 is SEHNR and CDR2 is FQNEAQ in the germline V gene (reference sequence). This CDR3 is built from 16 residues. CDR3 region: CASTRRAGLVYTEAFF. In DNA form, the CDR3 reads TGTGCCAGCACCAGAAGGGCAGGGCTGGTGTACACTGAAGCTTTCTTT.

This clone was seen only once. This rearrangement joins TRBV10-1 to TRBJ1-1; tentatively, D is TRBD1 (5 bases). V was clipped by 10 bases and J by 5 bases, with 14 bases between them. The CDR3 sequence is 12 residues long. Germline V lookup: CDR1 WNHNN, CDR2 SYGVQD (reference sequence). The chain's CDR3 is CATQGGRTEAFF. The CDR3 region has the DNA TGCGCCACCCAGGGAGGTCGGACTGAAGCTTTCTTT.